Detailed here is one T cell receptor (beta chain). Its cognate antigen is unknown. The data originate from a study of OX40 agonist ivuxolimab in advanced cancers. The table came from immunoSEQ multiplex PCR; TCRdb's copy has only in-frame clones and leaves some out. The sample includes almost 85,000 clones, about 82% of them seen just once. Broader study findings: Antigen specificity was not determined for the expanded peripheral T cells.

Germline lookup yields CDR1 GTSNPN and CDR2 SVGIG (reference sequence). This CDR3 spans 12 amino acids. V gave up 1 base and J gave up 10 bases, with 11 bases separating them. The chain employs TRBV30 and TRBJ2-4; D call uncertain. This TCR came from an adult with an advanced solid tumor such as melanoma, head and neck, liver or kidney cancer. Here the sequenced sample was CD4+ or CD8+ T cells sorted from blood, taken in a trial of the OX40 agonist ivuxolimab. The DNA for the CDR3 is TGTGCCTGGAGTGCCGACCCTAATATTCAGTACTTC. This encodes CAWSADPNIQYF.